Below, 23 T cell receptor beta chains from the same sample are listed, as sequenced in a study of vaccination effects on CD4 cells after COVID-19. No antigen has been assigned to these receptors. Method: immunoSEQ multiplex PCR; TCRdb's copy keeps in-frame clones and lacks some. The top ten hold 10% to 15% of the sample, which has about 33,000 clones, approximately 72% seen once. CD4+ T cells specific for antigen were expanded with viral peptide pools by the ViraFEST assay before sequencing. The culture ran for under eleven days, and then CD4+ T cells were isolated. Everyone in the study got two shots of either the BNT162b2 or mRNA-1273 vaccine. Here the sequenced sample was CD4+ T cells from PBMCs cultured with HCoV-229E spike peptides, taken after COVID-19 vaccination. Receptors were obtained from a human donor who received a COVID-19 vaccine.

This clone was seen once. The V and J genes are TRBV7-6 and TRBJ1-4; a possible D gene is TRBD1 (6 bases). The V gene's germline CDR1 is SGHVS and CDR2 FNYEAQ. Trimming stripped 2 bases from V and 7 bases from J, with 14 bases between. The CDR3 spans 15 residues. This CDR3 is CASSLNQGRREKLFF. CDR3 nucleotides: TGTGCCAGCAGCTTAAACCAGGGGCGGCGTGAAAAACTGTTTTTT.

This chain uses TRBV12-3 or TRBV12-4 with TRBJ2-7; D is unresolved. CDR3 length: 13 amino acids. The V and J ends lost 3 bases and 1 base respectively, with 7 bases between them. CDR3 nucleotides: TGTGCCAGCAGTTTGTTACAATCCTACGAGCAGTACTTC. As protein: CASSLLQSYEQYF.

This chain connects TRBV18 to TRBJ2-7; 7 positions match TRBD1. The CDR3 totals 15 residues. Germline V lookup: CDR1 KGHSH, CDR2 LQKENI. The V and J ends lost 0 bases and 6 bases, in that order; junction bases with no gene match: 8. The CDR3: CASSPPSRGSAEQYF. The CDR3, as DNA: TGTGCCAGCTCACCACCATCCAGGGGGTCGGCCGAGCAGTACTTC.

This CDR3 reads CATSRYSPGQGVGETQYF. CDR3 coding DNA: TGTGCCACCAGCAGATATTCCCCGGGACAGGGGGTGGGAGAGACCCAGTACTTC. The chain is built from TRBV15 and TRBJ2-5, with TRBD1 matching over 11 bases. Trimming removed 2 bases from V and 4 bases from J; junction bases left unmatched: 12. Germline CDR1 LNHNV, CDR2 YYDKDF (reference sequence). The CDR3 is made up of 18 amino acids.

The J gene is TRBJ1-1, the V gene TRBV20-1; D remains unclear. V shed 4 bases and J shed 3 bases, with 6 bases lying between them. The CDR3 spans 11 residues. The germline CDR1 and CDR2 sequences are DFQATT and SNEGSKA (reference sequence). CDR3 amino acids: CSAKADTEAFF. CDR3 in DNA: TGCAGTGCTAAGGCAGACACTGAAGCTTTCTTT.

CDR3 in amino acids: CAAAGSSYNSPLHF. For the CDR3, the DNA is TGTGCCGCCGCAGGGAGCTCCTATAATTCACCCCTCCACTTT. This chain connects TRBV25-1 to TRBJ1-6; weak D call: TRBD1 (5 bases). The germline gives CDR1 MGHDK, CDR2 SYGVNS. The length of the CDR3 is 14 residues. Trimming removed 11 bases at V and 0 bases at J, with 11 bases between.

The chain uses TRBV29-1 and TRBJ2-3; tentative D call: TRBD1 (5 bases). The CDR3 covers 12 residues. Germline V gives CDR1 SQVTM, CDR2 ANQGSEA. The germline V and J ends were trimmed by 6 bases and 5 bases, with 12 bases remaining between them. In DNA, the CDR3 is TGCAGCGTGTGGGGCGGTAAAGATACGCAGTATTTT. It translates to CSVWGGKDTQYF.

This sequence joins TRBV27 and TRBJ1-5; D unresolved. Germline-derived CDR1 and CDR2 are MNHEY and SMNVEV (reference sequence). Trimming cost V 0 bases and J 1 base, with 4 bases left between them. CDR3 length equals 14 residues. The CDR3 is CASSLSGSNQPQHF. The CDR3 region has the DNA TGTGCCAGCAGTTTATCAGGGAGCAATCAGCCCCAGCATTTT.

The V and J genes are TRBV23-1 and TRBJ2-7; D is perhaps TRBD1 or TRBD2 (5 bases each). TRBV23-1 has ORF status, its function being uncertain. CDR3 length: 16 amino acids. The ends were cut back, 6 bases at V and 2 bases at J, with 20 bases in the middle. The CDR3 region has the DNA TGCGCCAGCAGCCCAAAGGCAGAGGGGCAAACCTACGAGCAGTACTTC. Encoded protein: CASSPKAEGQTYEQYF.

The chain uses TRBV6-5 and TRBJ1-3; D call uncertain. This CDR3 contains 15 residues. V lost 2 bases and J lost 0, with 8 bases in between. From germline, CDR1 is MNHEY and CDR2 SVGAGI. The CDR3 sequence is CASSYEWSSGNTIYF. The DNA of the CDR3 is TGTGCCAGCAGTTACGAATGGAGCTCTGGAAACACCATATATTTT.

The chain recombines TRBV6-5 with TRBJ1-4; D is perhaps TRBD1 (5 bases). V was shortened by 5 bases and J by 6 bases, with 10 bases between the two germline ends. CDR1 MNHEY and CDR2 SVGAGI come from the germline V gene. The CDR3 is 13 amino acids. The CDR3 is CASSQGWDEKLFF. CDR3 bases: TGTGCCAGCAGTCAGGGATGGGATGAAAAACTGTTTTTT.

This chain's CDR3 is CASSLDSRGTEAFF. The CDR3 DNA reads TGCGCCAGCAGCTTGGACTCGAGGGGCACTGAAGCTTTCTTT. V gene TRBV5-1 combines with J gene TRBJ1-1, with D perhaps matching TRBD1 (5 bases). Germline loops: CDR1 SGHRS, CDR2 YFSETQ. This CDR3 has 14 amino acids. V lost 0 bases and J lost 4, with 10 bases in between.

CDR3 amino acids: CASSLRQGADEQYF. In DNA, the CDR3 is TGTGCCAGCAGCCTCAGACAGGGGGCAGATGAGCAGTACTTC. This chain uses TRBV7-9 with TRBJ2-7; 10 bases match TRBD1. Germline V gives CDR1 SEHNR, CDR2 FQNEAQ (reference sequence). The CDR3 length is 14 residues. V trimming: 5 bases; J trimming: 7 bases; junction bases outside the gene matches: 8. The full variable domain, with the rest looked up from reference TRBV7-9 and TRBJ2-7, is DTGVSQNPRHKITKRGQNVTFRCDPISEHNRLYWYRQTLGQGPEFLTYFQNEAQLEKSRLLSDRFSAERPKGSFSTLEIQRTEQGDSAMYLCASSLRQGADEQYFGPGTRLTVT.

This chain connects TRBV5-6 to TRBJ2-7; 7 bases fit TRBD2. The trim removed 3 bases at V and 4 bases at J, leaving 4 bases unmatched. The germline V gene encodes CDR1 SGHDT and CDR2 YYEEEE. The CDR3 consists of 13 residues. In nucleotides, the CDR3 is TGTGCCAGCAGCTGGGGGGGAGGGTACGAGCAGTACTTC. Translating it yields CASSWGGGYEQYF.

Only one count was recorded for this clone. The CDR3 DNA reads TGTGCCAGCTCACCTAGGGACATCGGCGAGCAGTACTTC. It is translated as CASSPRDIGEQYF. The V gene is TRBV18, the J gene TRBJ2-7, with a tentative D call TRBD1 (6 bases). The V and J ends lost 3 bases and 6 bases respectively, with 12 bases between them. The germline CDR1 and CDR2 sequences are KGHSH and LQKENI. This CDR3 is built from 13 residues. Supplemented by reference TRBV18 and TRBJ2-7, the full variable domain reads NAGVMQNPRHLVRRRGQEARLRCSPMKGHSHVYWYRQLPEEGLKFMVYLQKENIIDESGMPKERFSAEFPKEGPSILRIQQVVRGDSAAYFCASSPRDIGEQYFGPGTRLTVT.

The CDR3 loop reads CASSLRNANNQPQHF. CDR3 sequence (DNA): TGCGCCAGCAGCCTTCGAAACGCGAACAATCAGCCCCAGCATTTT. V usage is TRBV4-1 and J usage is TRBJ1-5; D is uncertain. Trimming removed 4 bases at V and 3 bases at J, with 13 bases between. The germline V gene has CDR1 MGHRA and CDR2 YSYEKL. CDR3 length: 15 amino acids.

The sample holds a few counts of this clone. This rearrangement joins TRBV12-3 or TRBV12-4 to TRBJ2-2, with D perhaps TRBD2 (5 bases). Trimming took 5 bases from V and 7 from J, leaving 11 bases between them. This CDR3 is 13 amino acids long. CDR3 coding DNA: TGTGCCAGCAGTGGGTTGAGGGTCGGGGAGCTGTTTTTT. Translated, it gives CASSGLRVGELFF.

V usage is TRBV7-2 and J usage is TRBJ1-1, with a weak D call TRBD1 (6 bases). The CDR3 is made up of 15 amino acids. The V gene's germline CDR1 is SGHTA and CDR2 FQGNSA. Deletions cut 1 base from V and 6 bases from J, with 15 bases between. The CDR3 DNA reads TGTGCCAGCAGCTTAGTAGGGGGGGCGCGGTCTGAAGCTTTCTTT. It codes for CASSLVGGARSEAFF.

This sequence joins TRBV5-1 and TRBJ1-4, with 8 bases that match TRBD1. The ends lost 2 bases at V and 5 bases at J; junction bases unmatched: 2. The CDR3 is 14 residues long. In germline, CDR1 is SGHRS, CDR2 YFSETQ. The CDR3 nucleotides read TGCGCCAGCAGCTTTTGGACAGGGAATGAAAAACTGTTTTTT. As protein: CASSFWTGNEKLFF.

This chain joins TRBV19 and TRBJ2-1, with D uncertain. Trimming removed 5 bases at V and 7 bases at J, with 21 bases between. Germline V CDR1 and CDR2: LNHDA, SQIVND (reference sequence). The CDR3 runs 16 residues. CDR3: CASSYLPRQVANEQFF. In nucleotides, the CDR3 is TGTGCCAGTAGTTACCTACCGAGACAAGTAGCAAATGAGCAGTTCTTC.

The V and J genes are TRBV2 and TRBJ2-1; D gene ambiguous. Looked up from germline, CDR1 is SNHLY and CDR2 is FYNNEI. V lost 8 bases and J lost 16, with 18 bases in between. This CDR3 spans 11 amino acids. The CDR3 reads CASGVQYASFF. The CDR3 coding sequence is TGTGCCAGCGGGGTGCAGTACGCGTCCTTCTTC.

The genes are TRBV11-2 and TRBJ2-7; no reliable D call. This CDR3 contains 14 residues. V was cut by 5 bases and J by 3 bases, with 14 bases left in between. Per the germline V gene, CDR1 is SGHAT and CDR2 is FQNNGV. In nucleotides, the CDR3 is TGTGCCAGCAGCCAAAATGGCGCTGGCTACGAGCAGTACTTC. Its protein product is CASSQNGAGYEQYF.

The CDR3 loop reads CASWKGQGGGDTQYF. In DNA form, the CDR3 reads TGTGCCTCCTGGAAGGGGCAGGGGGGTGGAGATACGCAGTATTTT. The rearrangement uses TRBV6-5 and TRBJ2-3; TRBD1 might be the D (7 bases). This CDR3 region has 15 residues. Trimming left V 11 bases short and J 5 bases short, with 23 bases between. Germline CDR1 MNHEY, CDR2 SVGAGI.